Listed below are T cell receptor beta chains from one sample, sequenced in a study of Ad26.COV2.S vaccination and SARS-CoV-2 variants. Repertoires were generated with immunoSEQ multiplex PCR, while TCRdb's copy carries only in-frame clones and drops some. The table has fewer than 600,000 clones, roughly 87% seen once. The source material was peripheral blood, sampled in a trial of Ad26.COV2.S vaccine versus placebo. All receptors derive from a person aged 18-60 years who received the Ad26.COV2.S COVID-19 vaccine or a placebo. Each CDR3 is given with its conserved first and last residue. A D gene is named only where the DNA matches it firmly. Expanded clones are given a class, and other clones once, few, many or no size at all.

TRBD1 | TRBJ1-2 | TRBV2 | NA | TGTGCCAGCAGTGATTTCCCGGGACAGGCCTTTTATTCTCATGGCTACACCTTC | CASSDFPGQAFYSHGYTF
NA | TRBJ2-2 | TRBV7-3 | NA | TGTGCCAGCAGCTTATCAGGGGAGAGCACCGGGGAGCTGTTTTTT | CASSLSGESTGELFF
NA | TRBJ1-1 | TRBV23-1 | NA | TGCGCCAGCAGTCAATCGGGCACCTCGAACACTGAAGCTTTCTTT | CASSQSGTSNTEAFF
NA | TRBJ2-7 | TRBV30 | NA | TGTGCCTGGAGTGTCTTATACGAGCAGTACTTC | CAWSVLYEQYF
TRBD1 | TRBJ2-3 | TRBV5-6 | NA | TGTGCCAGCAGCTTGGAGGACAGGGCTGGGGATACGCAGTATTTT | CASSLEDRAGDTQYF
TRBD2 | TRBJ2-3 | TRBV2 | NA | TGTGCCAGCACCGGAGGTTGGACTAGGGAGGATACGCAGTATTTT | CASTGGWTREDTQYF
TRBD1 | TRBJ1-4 | TRBV2 | NA | TGTGCCAGCAGTGGAATGGACAGGGGGGATGAAAAACTGTTTTTT | CASSGMDRGDEKLFF
NA | TRBJ1-5 | TRBV6-5 | NA | TGTGCCAGCAGTTTACGACAGCCGGGGGTGGGACAGCCCCAGCATTTT | CASSLRQPGVGQPQHF
NA | TRBJ1-1 | TRBV7-9 | NA | TGTGCCAGCAGCTCGGACAAACGCACTGAAGCTTTCTTT | CASSSDKRTEAFF
NA | TRBJ2-5 | TRBV5-8 | NA | TGTGCCAGCAGCCGAATGATTGTACTAGCACAAGCAGGAAAGACCCAGTACTTC | CASSRMIVLAQAGKTQYF
NA | TRBJ1-3 | TRBV7-2 | NA | TGTGCCAGCAGCCCACAGGGTACATCTGGAAACACCATATATTTT | CASSPQGTSGNTIYF
TRBD2 | TRBJ2-7 | TRBV7-6 | NA | TGTGCCAGCAGCTTAGGGACTAGCGGGGTGGCCTACGAGCAGTACTTC | CASSLGTSGVAYEQYF
NA | TRBJ2-2 | TRBV24-1 | NA | TGTGCCACCAGTGACCCATACGACCCGACGAACACCGGGGAGCTGTTTTTT | CATSDPYDPTNTGELFF
NA | TRBJ2-1 | TRBV19 | NA | TGTGCCAGTAGTATTTTCCTCGGAGCAAGTTCCTACAATGAGCAGTTCTTC | CASSIFLGASSYNEQFF
NA | TRBJ1-1 | TRBV3-1/TRBV3-2 | NA | TGTGCCAGCAGCCAAGGTGGGGGCCGGTGGACTGAAGCTTTCTTT | CASSQGGGRWTEAFF
NA | TRBJ1-1 | TRBV2 | few | TGTGCCAGCACCCGGCGGGGGAGCACTGAAGCTTTCTTT | CASTRRGSTEAFF
TRBD1 | TRBJ1-5 | TRBV28 | few | TGTGCCAGCAGTCCAACGACAGGGAACAATCAGCCCCAGCATTTT | CASSPTTGNNQPQHF
TRBD2 | TRBJ2-3 | TRBV28 | NA | TGTGCCAGCAGTGGTACTAGCGTCCGAAGCACAGATACGCAGTATTTT | CASSGTSVRSTDTQYF
NA | TRBJ2-4 | TRBV19 | few | TGTGCCAGTAGTATGTGGGGAGCCAAAAACATTCAGTACTTC | CASSMWGAKNIQYF
NA | TRBJ1-1 | TRBV7-9 | NA | TGTGCCAGCAGCTTAGGCGGAGGTGAAGCTTTCTTT | CASSLGGGEAFF
NA | TRBJ1-2 | TRBV28 | NA | TGTGCCAGCAGTCCAGAGCAGGGGTTTGGCGTCTATGGCTACACCTTC | CASSPEQGFGVYGYTF
NA | TRBJ1-2 | TRBV7-6 | NA | TGTGCCAGCAGCGAGTACAGGAGGGGAACCTATGGCTACACCTTC | CASSEYRRGTYGYTF
NA | TRBJ1-4 | TRBV6-5 | NA | TGTGCCAGCAGAAAAGGACAGTTTAATGAAAAACTGTTTTTT | CASRKGQFNEKLFF
NA | TRBJ1-4 | TRBV12-3/TRBV12-4 | NA | TGTGCCAGCAGCGGGACACATGAAAAACTGTTTTTT | CASSGTHEKLFF
NA | TRBJ2-1 | TRBV5-1 | NA | TGCGCCAGCAGCTTGGCCAGAGGGTCGCCCTACAATGAGCAGTTCTTC | CASSLARGSPYNEQFF
TRBD1 | TRBJ2-5 | TRBV2 | NA | TGTGCCAGCAGTGATTACCGGACAGGGGGCAGTGGCCAAGAGACCCAGTACTTC | CASSDYRTGGSGQETQYF
NA | TRBJ2-7 | TRBV7-2 | NA | TGTGCCAGCAGAAAAGTGGGCCGGACAGACTACGAGCAGTACTTC | CASRKVGRTDYEQYF
TRBD2 | TRBJ2-7 | TRBV2 | many | TGTGCCAGTCACCGAAGCGGGGCCTCCTACGAGCAGTACTTC | CASHRSGASYEQYF
NA | TRBJ2-3 | TRBV6-2/TRBV6-3 | few | TGTGCCAGCAGTCCCGGGCGGAGGGGCACAGATACGCAGTATTTT | CASSPGRRGTDTQYF
NA | TRBJ2-1 | TRBV28 | NA | TGTGCCAGCAGTTCCACTGAGAGCTCCTACAATGAGCAGTTCTTC | CASSSTESSYNEQFF
NA | TRBJ1-4 | TRBV29-1 | NA | TGCAGCGTTGTGGATGAAAAACTGTTTTTT | CSVVDEKLFF
NA | TRBJ1-2 | TRBV6-5 | once | TGTGCCAGCAGTTACTCAAGCAGGACTTCTAACTATGGCTACACCTTC | CASSYSSRTSNYGYTF
TRBD2 | TRBJ2-1 | TRBV11-2 | NA | TGTGCCAGCAGCTTAGCTACGGGAGGACTGAGCTCCTACAATGAGCAGTTCTTC | CASSLATGGLSSYNEQFF
NA | TRBJ1-1 | TRBV12-3/TRBV12-4 | NA | TGTGCCAGTGCTGGACCCCTCAACACTGAAGCTTTCTTT | CASAGPLNTEAFF
TRBD2 | TRBJ2-5 | TRBV11-2 | NA | TGTGCCAGCAGCTTTATCGCCTTACCGGGGGAGGGGACCCAGTACTTC | CASSFIALPGEGTQYF
NA | TRBJ1-2 | TRBV29-1 | NA | TGCAGCGTTAAATCGGACAACTCGGGCTACACCTTC | CSVKSDNSGYTF
NA | TRBJ1-2 | TRBV15 | NA | TGTGCCACCAGCAGACTGGGGTCGCGCTACACCTTC | CATSRLGSRYTF
NA | TRBJ1-5 | TRBV11-1 | few | TGTGCCAGCAGCTTAAAGGACCACAATAGCAATCAGCCCCAGCATTTT | CASSLKDHNSNQPQHF
NA | TRBJ2-7 | TRBV7-2 | NA | TGTGCCAGCAGCTTGGGTCTGGCCTACGAGCAGTACTTC | CASSLGLAYEQYF
NA | TRBJ1-6 | TRBV7-2 | NA | TGTGCCAGCAGCTTCCAGAATTCACCCCTCCACTTT | CASSFQNSPLHF
NA | TRBJ2-1 | TRBV20-1 | NA | TGCAGTGCTAGAGGGAGCTTCTTC | CSARGSFF
TRBD2 | TRBJ2-2 | TRBV5-1 | NA | TGCGCCAGCAGGAGACTAGCGGGAGGAGGGAGCACCGGGGAGCTGTTTTTT | CASRRLAGGGSTGELFF
NA | TRBJ2-5 | TRBV10-1 | few | TGCGCCAGCAGTAAACAGCCAGTACAAGAGACCCAGTACTTC | CASSKQPVQETQYF
NA | TRBJ2-4 | TRBV27 | once | TGTGCCAGCGCTGCCGGGGTGCTCACCAAAAACATTCAGTACTTC | CASAAGVLTKNIQYF
TRBD2 | TRBJ2-4 | TRBV4-3 | NA | TGCGCCAGCAGCCCTAGCGGGGCGCCTACCAAAAACATTCAGTACTTC | CASSPSGAPTKNIQYF
TRBD2 | TRBJ2-7 | TRBV28 | NA | TGTGCCAGCAGTCGACCGACTAGCGGGAGGCCCGAGCAGTACTTC | CASSRPTSGRPEQYF
TRBD1 | TRBJ1-1 | TRBV12-3/TRBV12-4 | NA | TGTGCCAGCAGTTCGGGACAGCGGCTTGAAGCTTTCTTT | CASSSGQRLEAFF
NA | TRBJ2-7 | TRBV15 | NA | TGTGCCACCAGCCAGGGATTGGCAATATACGAGCAGTACTTC | CATSQGLAIYEQYF
NA | TRBJ1-3 | TRBV7-3 | NA | TGTGCCAGCAGCTTATCAGGGGCAGGAAACACCATATATTTT | CASSLSGAGNTIYF